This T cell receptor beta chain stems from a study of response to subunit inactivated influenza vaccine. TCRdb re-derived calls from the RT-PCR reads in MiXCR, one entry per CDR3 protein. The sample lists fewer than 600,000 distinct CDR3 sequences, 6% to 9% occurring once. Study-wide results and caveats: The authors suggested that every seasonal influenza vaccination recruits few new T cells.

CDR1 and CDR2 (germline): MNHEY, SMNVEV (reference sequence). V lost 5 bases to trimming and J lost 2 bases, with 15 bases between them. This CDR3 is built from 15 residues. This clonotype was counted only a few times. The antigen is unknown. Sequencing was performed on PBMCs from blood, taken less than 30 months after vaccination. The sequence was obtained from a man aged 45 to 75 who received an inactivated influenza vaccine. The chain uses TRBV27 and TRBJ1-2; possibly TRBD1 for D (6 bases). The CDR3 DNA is TGTGCCAGCAGTCCCGCGGGGGGCCGAAACTATGGCTACACCTTC. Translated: CASSPAGGRNYGYTF.